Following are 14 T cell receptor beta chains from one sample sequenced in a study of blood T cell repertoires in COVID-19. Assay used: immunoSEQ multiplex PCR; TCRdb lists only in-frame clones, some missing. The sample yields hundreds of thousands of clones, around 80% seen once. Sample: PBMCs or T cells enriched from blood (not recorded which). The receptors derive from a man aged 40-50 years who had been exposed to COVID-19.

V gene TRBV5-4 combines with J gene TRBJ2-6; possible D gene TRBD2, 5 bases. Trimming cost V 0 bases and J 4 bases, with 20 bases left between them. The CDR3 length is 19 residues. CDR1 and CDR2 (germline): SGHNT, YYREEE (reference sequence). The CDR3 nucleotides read TGTGCCAGCAGCTTGGGCGTCGCCTGGGGAGTTGGGGGGGCCAACGTCCTGACTTTC. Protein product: CASSLGVAWGVGGANVLTF. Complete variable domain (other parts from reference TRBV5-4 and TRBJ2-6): ETGVTQSPTHLIKTRGQQVTLRCSSQSGHNTVSWYQQALGQGPQFIFQYYREEENGRGNFPPRFSGLQFPNYSSELNVNALELDDSALYLCASSLGVAWGVGGANVLTFGAGSRLTVL.

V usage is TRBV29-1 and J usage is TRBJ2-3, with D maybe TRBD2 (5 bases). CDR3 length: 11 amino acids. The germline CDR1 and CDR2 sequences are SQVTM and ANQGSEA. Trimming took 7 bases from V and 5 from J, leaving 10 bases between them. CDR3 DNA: TGCAGCGCACGGAGCGGAGATACGCAGTATTTT. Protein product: CSARSGDTQYF.

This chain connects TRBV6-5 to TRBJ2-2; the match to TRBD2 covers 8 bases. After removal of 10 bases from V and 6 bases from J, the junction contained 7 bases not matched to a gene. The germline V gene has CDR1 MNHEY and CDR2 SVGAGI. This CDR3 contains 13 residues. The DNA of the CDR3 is TGTGCCACCTCGATGACTAGCGCCGGGGAGCTGTTTTTT. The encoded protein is CATSMTSAGELFF.

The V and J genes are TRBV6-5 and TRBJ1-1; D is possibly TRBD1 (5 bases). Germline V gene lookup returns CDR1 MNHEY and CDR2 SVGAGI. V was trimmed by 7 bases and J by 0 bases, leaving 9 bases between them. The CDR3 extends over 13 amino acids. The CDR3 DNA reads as TGTGCCAGCAAGAGACAGATGAACACTGAAGCTTTCTTT. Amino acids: CASKRQMNTEAFF.

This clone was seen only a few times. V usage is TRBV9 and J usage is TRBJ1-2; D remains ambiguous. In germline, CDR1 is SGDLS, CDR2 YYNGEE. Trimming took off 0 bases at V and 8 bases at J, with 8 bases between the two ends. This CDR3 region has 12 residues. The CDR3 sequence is CASSVDEEGYTF. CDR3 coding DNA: TGTGCCAGCAGCGTAGACGAAGAGGGCTACACCTTC.

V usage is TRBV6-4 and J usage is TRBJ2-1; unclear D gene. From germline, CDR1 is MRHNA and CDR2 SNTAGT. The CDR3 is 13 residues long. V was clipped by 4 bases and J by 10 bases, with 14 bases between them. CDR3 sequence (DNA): TGTGCCAGCAGTGTTGAGACTCTCAGCGAGCAGTTCTTC. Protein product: CASSVETLSEQFF.

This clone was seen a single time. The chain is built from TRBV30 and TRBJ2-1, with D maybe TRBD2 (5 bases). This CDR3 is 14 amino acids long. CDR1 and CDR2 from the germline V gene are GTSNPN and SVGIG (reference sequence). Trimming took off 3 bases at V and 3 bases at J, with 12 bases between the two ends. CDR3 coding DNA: TGTGCCTGGAGAGGTGAGGGTCACTACAATGAGCAGTTCTTC. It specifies CAWRGEGHYNEQFF.

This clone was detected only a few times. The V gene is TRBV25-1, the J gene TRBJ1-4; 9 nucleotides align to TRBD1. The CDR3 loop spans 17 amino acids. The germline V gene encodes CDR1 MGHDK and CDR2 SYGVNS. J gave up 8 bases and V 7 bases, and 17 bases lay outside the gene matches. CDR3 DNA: TGTGCCAGCATAGGAGGGGACAGGGAAACGGTAGAGGAAAAACTGTTTTTT. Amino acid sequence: CASIGGDRETVEEKLFF.

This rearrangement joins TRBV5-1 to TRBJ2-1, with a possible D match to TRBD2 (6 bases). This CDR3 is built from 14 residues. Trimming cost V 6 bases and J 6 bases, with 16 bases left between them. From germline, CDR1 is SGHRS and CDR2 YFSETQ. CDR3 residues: CASTYGGATNEQFF. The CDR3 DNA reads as TGCGCCAGCACCTATGGCGGGGCCACCAATGAGCAGTTCTTC. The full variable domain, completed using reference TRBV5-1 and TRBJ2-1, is KAGVTQTPRYLIKTRGQQVTLSCSPISGHRSVSWYQQTPGQGLQFLFEYFSETQRNKGNFPGRFSGRQFSNSRSEMNVSTLELGDSALYLCASTYGGATNEQFFGPGTRLTVL.

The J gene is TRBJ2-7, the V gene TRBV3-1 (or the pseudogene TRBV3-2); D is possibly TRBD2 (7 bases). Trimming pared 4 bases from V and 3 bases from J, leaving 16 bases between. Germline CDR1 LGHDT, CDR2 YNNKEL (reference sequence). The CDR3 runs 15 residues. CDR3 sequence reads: CASSLGGAGIYEQYF. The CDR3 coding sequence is TGTGCCAGCAGCCTGGGGGGGGCTGGGATCTACGAGCAGTACTTC.

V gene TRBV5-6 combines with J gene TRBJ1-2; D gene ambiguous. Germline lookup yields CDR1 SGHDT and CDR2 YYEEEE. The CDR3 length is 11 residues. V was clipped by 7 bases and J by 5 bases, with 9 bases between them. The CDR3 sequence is CASGQVYGYTF. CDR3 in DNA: TGTGCCAGCGGCCAAGTTTATGGCTACACCTTC.

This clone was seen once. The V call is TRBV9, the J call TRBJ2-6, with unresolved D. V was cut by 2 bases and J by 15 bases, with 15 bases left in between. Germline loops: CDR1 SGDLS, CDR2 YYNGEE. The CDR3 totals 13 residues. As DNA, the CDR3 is TGTGCCAGCAGCGTGTCAGCGCCCTTCCCCCTGACTTTC. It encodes CASSVSAPFPLTF.

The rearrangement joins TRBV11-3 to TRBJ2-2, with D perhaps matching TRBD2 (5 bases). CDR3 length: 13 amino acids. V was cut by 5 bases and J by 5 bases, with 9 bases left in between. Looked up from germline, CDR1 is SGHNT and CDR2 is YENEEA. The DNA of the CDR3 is TGTGCCAGCAGCCTCGGGGTTACCGGGGAGCTGTTTTTT. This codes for CASSLGVTGELFF.

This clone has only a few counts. The CDR3: CATQWGGDNTEAFF. The CDR3 DNA sequence: TGTGCCACCCAGTGGGGGGGCGATAACACTGAAGCTTTCTTT. The J gene is TRBJ1-1, the V gene TRBV10-3; tentative D call: TRBD1 (6 bases). Germline loops: CDR1 ENHRY, CDR2 SYGVKD. V was pared by 10 bases and J by 2 bases, with 17 bases between. The CDR3 is made up of 14 amino acids.